The rows below give T cell receptor beta chains drawn from one sample of a study of T-cell reconstitution after alpha-beta-depleted transplantation in children. From the PCR reads, TCRdb called clonotypes with MiXCR, one entry per CDR3 protein. The table has about a million distinct CDR3 sequences, roughly 31% seen once. Sequenced here: PBMCs, mostly from graft donor cells, sampled 360 days after TCRalphabeta/CD19-depleted stem cell transplant. The receptor set was obtained from a boy in the first two years of life who had a stem cell transplant for SCID, so the T cells may come from the graft donor. CDR3s include the opening cysteine and the closing phenylalanine or tryptophan. Each record gives: clone size, V gene, D gene, J gene, CDR3 protein, CDR3 DNA. D genes are given only for firm matches. Expanded clones are given a class, and other clones once, few, many or no size at all.

few	TRBV12-3/TRBV12-4	.	TRBJ2-7	CASSLAGHSYEQYF	TGTGCCAGCAGTTTAGCCGGACACTCCTACGAGCAGTACTTC
.	TRBV28	TRBD1	TRBJ2-3	CASSFDPGQGPTDTQYF	TGTGCCAGCAGTTTTGATCCGGGACAGGGTCCCACAGATACGCAGTATTTT
.	TRBV12-3/TRBV12-4	.	TRBJ2-1	CASSPRGLPGNNEQFF	TGTGCCAGCAGTCCCCGAGGCCTCCCGGGGAACAATGAGCAGTTCTTC
.	TRBV5-1	TRBD2	TRBJ2-1	CASTLGLAGGMNPYNEQFF	TGCGCCAGCACCTTGGGACTAGCGGGAGGCATGAATCCCTACAATGAGCAGTTCTTC
few	TRBV12-3/TRBV12-4	.	TRBJ2-7	CASSQRLYEQYF	TGTGCCAGCAGTCAGAGACTTTACGAGCAGTACTTC
few	TRBV7-6	TRBD2	TRBJ2-3	CASSLLGGGAKDTQYF	TGTGCCAGCAGCTTATTGGGCGGGGGGGCAAAAGATACGCAGTATTTT
few	TRBV30	.	TRBJ2-7	CAWKGRATYEQYF	TGTGCCTGGAAGGGGAGAGCGACCTACGAGCAGTACTTC
few	TRBV5-5	TRBD1	TRBJ2-7	CASRDRTSYEQYF	TGTGCCAGCAGGGACAGGACCTCCTACGAGCAGTACTTC
few	TRBV12-3/TRBV12-4	.	TRBJ2-3	CASSQTSFTQYF	TGTGCCAGCAGTCAGACTAGTTTCACGCAGTATTTT
.	TRBV28	.	TRBJ1-2	CASSPHRAQGYTF	TGTGCCAGCAGTCCGCACAGGGCCCAAGGCTACACCTTC
few	TRBV30	.	TRBJ2-5	CAWSRGMRETQYF	TGTGCCTGGAGTAGGGGTATGAGGGAGACCCAGTACTTC
.	TRBV20-1	.	TRBJ1-1	CSARTYRVNTEAFF	TGCAGTGCTAGGACCTACAGGGTGAACACTGAAGCTTTCTTT
few	TRBV12-5	.	TRBJ1-1	CASGLGQRNTEAFF	TGTGCTAGTGGTTTAGGACAAAGGAACACTGAAGCTTTCTTT
few	TRBV20-1	.	TRBJ2-5	CSAWLTETQYF	TGCAGTGCTTGGCTAACAGAGACCCAGTACTTC
.	TRBV24-1	TRBD1	TRBJ2-7	CATSDTGTGAVEQYF	TGTGCCACCAGCGATACCGGGACAGGGGCTGTCGAGCAGTACTTC
.	TRBV10-2	.	TRBJ2-5	CASSNRAETQYF	TGCGCCAGCTCTAACAGGGCAGAGACCCAGTACTTC
few	TRBV7-3	TRBD1	TRBJ2-1	CASSSDRGPSNEQFF	TGTGCCAGCAGCTCCGACAGGGGGCCCTCCAATGAGCAGTTCTTC
.	TRBV15	.	TRBJ1-1	CATSRGQEMNTEAFF	TGTGCCACCAGCAGAGGACAGGAGATGAACACTGAAGCTTTCTTT
many	TRBV20-1	.	TRBJ1-1	CSAPRNTEAFF	TGCAGTGCCCCGCGGAACACTGAAGCTTTCTTT
few	TRBV7-2	TRBD2	TRBJ2-1	CASSLEGTSGGPEQFF	TGTGCCAGCAGCTTAGAGGGGACTAGCGGGGGGCCCGAGCAGTTCTTC
once	TRBV29-1	.	TRBJ2-2	CSGTANTGELFF	TGCAGCGGGACCGCGAACACCGGGGAGCTGTTTTTT
.	TRBV28	TRBD2	TRBJ2-5	CASSFVAGGIQETQYF	TGTGCCAGCAGTTTTGTGGCGGGGGGGATACAAGAGACCCAGTACTTC
.	TRBV2	TRBD1	TRBJ2-5	CASSDRTGGWKTQYF	TGTGCCAGCAGTGACAGGACAGGGGGATGGAAGACCCAGTACTTC
few	TRBV18	.	TRBJ1-5	CASSPRPADQPQHF	TGTGCCAGCTCACCACGTCCAGCGGATCAGCCCCAGCATTTT
.	TRBV5-1	TRBD2	TRBJ2-5	CASSLVPSGSQETQYF	TGCGCCAGCAGCTTGGTCCCTAGCGGGAGCCAAGAGACCCAGTACTTC
few	TRBV5-4	.	TRBJ1-5	CASSFWGGNQPQHF	TGTGCCAGCAGCTTTTGGGGGGGCAATCAGCCCCAGCATTTT
.	TRBV29-1	TRBD1	TRBJ2-7	CSVDGTGESYEQYF	TGCAGCGTGGACGGGACAGGGGAATCCTACGAGCAGTACTTC